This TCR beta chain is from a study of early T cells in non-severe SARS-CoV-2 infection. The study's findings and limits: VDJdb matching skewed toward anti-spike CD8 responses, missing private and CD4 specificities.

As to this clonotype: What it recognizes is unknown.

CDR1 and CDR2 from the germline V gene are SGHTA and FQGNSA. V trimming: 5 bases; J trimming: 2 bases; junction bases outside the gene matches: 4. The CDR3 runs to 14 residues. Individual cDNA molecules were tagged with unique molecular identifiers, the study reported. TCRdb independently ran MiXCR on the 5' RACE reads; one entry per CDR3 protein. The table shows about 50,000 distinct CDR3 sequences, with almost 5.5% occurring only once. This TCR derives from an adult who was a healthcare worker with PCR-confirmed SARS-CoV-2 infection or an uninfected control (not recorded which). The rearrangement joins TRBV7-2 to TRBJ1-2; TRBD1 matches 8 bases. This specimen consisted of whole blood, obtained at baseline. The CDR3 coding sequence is TGTGCCAGCAGCCCCCGGACAGGGAACTATGGCTACACCTTC. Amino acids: CASSPRTGNYGYTF.